This record concerns one T cell receptor beta chain sequence. Its antigen is undetermined. Libraries were prepared by immunoSEQ multiplex PCR; TCRdb keeps only in-frame clonotypes and omits some of them. Of about 49,000 clones in the sample, more than 65% were seen once. These data are taken from a study of T cell responses to AZD1222 COVID-19 vaccine. The germline V gene has CDR1 SGHAT and CDR2 FQNNGV. V gave up 2 bases and J gave up 5 bases; unmatched junction bases: 11. CDR3 length: 16 residues. General study results and limits: Vaccine-related CD4 TCRs covered spike, predominating at 160-218 and 743-854. There were mostly white British donors and more females than males, and clonal diversity was possibly underestimated.

The chain employs TRBV11-2 and TRBJ2-7; 8 bases align to TRBD1. The sequenced sample was peripheral blood, obtained on day 0 of MenACWY control vaccination. The TCR originated in an adult in good health. This CDR3 reads CASSLSRTGQIHEQYF. In DNA form, the CDR3 reads TGTGCCAGCAGCTTATCTCGGACAGGGCAAATCCACGAGCAGTACTTC.